The entry below gives a single T cell receptor (beta chain) sequence along with its context. Antigen specificity is unknown. This entry comes from a study of T-cell memory formation after mild COVID-19. The length of the CDR3 is 16 residues. Germline V gene data show CDR1 as MGHDK and CDR2 as SYGVNS. Trimming took off 1 base at V and 1 base at J, with 13 bases between the two ends. Study-level points and caveats: The study found balanced CD4/CD8 in clones contracting day 15 to 85 and a CD4+ lean in later expanders.

TCRdb independently ran MiXCR on the 5' RACE reads; one entry per CDR3 protein. The table records 100,000 or so distinct CDR3 sequences, around 10% of them present only once. Sequenced input: PBMCs or a T cell subset sorted from them (not recorded which). The TCR was taken from a man younger than 35 who had mild COVID-19 (a few samples of this study predate the infection). Cell type and time point are not known. The V and J genes are TRBV25-1 and TRBJ2-5; no firm D call. CDR3 amino acids: CASSESPQQPQETQYF. CDR3 in DNA: TGTGCCAGCAGTGAATCGCCCCAGCAGCCCCAAGAGACCCAGTACTTC.